This T cell receptor (beta chain) originates from a study of blood T cell repertoires in COVID-19. Study-wide background: Specimens from acute and convalescent COVID-19 originated in the United States, Italy and Spain. Sample material is recorded as cDNA or gDNA derived from T cells, B-cell-depleted T cells, or PBMCs.

This CDR3 has 13 amino acids. Looked up from germline, CDR1 is SGHDN and CDR2 is FVKESK. Trimming shortened V by 3 bases and J by 6 bases, and 11 bases separated the two germline ends. Per the original data handling: Cell counts per sample came from amplifying reference gene primers. Generated by immunoSEQ multiplex PCR, the TCRdb table keeps only in-frame clones and is missing some. The V and J calls and clone size were taken over from that table, and D and trimming were inferred from the DNA. The sample has approximately 360,000 clones, more than 70% seen once. The V call is TRBV14, the J call TRBJ1-1, with D perhaps matching TRBD1 (5 bases). This receptor was identified in a man aged 35 to 55 with acute or convalescent COVID-19. The sample comprised peripheral blood. DNA of the CDR3: TGTGCCAGCAGCCACGGGGGGAGGGCTGAAGCTTTCTTT. This sequence encodes CASSHGGRAEAFF.